Following are 6 T cell receptor beta chains from one sample sequenced in a study of blood T cells in healthy people across ages. Together with a sample-barcoded 5' primer, a J-beta primer mix was included in a second PCR lasting roughly 6 to 12 cycles. TCRdb passed the 5' RACE reads through MiXCR, listing each CDR3 protein once. The sample lists fewer than 900,000 distinct CDR3 sequences; over 45% were seen once. Sequenced input: blood. These receptors came from a woman in her sixties or seventies in good health.

This chain uses TRBV10-3 with TRBJ2-7, with TRBD2 identical over 11 bases. The germline V gene encodes CDR1 ENHRY and CDR2 SYGVKD. With V trimmed by 6 bases and J by 7 bases, 11 bases remained unmatched. The CDR3 is 15 residues long. The CDR3 nucleotides are TGTGCCATCAGGAATAGCGGGAGGGCCGATGATGAGCAGTACTTC. Translation: CAIRNSGRADDEQYF.

This chain uses TRBV6-5 with TRBJ2-2, with a tentative D call TRBD2 (6 bases). CDR3 length: 14 amino acids. Germline CDR1 and CDR2: MNHEY and SVGAGI. Trimming removed 6 bases from V and 7 bases from J, with 15 bases in between. The chain's CDR3 is CASRAGLLGGELFF. CDR3 DNA: TGTGCCAGCAGGGCGGGACTCCTCGGCGGGGAGCTGTTTTTT.

The chain couples TRBV6-2 or TRBV6-3 to TRBJ1-5; D gene uncertain. The V gene's germline CDR1 is MNHEY and CDR2 SVGEGT. This CDR3 is built from 16 residues. V was pared by 0 bases and J by 7 bases, with 16 bases between. The CDR3 nucleotides are TGTGCCAGCAGTTACTCCCTAGGGCCGTTTAGGCAGCCCCAGCATTTT. This codes for CASSYSLGPFRQPQHF.

The chain employs TRBV24-1 and TRBJ1-2; TRBD1 matches 7 bases. Trimming at V came to 5 bases and at J to 5 bases, leaving 4 bases not matched to a gene. Per germline, CDR1 KGHDR and CDR2 SFDVKD. The CDR3 length is 13 residues. The CDR3 region has the DNA TGTGCCACCAGTGGGGGACAGCGATATGGCTACACCTTC. Translating gives CATSGGQRYGYTF.

V and J are TRBV12-3 or TRBV12-4 and TRBJ1-1, with D possibly matching TRBD1 (5 bases). Trimming stripped 3 bases from V and 2 bases from J, with 10 bases between. The CDR3 is 14 residues long. CDR3 protein: CASSFLTANTEAFF. The CDR3 bases are TGTGCCAGCAGTTTCCTGACAGCAAACACTGAAGCTTTCTTT.

This clonotype occurred once. The V gene is TRBV10-3, the J gene TRBJ2-1; a possible D gene is TRBD2 (5 bases). Germline V gene sequence: CDR1 ENHRY, CDR2 SYGVKD. The V gene lost 7 bases and the J gene lost 7 bases, with 11 bases spanning the gap. The CDR3 has 12 residues. CDR3 DNA sequence: TGTGCCATCACCCCGGGCGGGAATGAGCAGTTCTTC. It specifies CAITPGGNEQFF.